This entry lists 15 T cell receptor beta chains sequenced from one sample in a study of control samples from healthy donors and cancer patients. Sequenced by immunoSEQ multiplex PCR; TCRdb stores in-frame clones only, minus some. Of under 150,000 clones listed, 80% to 90% were seen once; the top ten hold approximately 1.1%. The specimen was PBMCs. These receptors came from a woman aged 45-60 years with colorectal cancer.

This chain links TRBV7-8 with TRBJ1-4; D is unclear. V lost 5 bases and J 3 bases, leaving 4 bases between the germline ends. CDR1 and CDR2 (germline): SGHVS, FQNEAQ. This CDR3 spans 12 amino acids. This CDR3 reads CASSRPNEKLFF. In DNA, the CDR3 is TGTGCCAGCAGCCGACCTAATGAAAAACTGTTTTTT.

The chain links TRBV19 to TRBJ1-5; weak D call: TRBD1 (5 bases). V lost 1 base, J lost 6 bases, and 13 bases lay in between. The CDR3 contains 15 residues. Looked up from germline, CDR1 is LNHDA and CDR2 is SQIVND (reference sequence). This CDR3 is CASSIGGGGIQPQHF. CDR3 bases: TGTGCCAGTAGTATAGGGGGCGGGGGGATTCAGCCCCAGCATTTT.

This chain joins TRBV2 and TRBJ2-3; D is ambiguous. V was cut by 2 bases and J by 0 bases, with 3 bases left in between. Germline V gene lookup returns CDR1 SNHLY and CDR2 FYNNEI. CDR3 length: 13 amino acids. The CDR3: CASSERSTDTQYF. The CDR3 DNA sequence: TGTGCCAGCAGTGAAAGGAGCACAGATACGCAGTATTTT. Together with reference TRBV2 and TRBJ2-3, the CDR3 gives the full variable domain: EPEVTQTPSHQVTQMGQEVILRCVPISNHLYFYWYRQILGQKVEFLVSFYNNEISEKSEIFDDQFSVERPDGSNFTLKIRSTKLEDSAMYFCASSERSTDTQYFGPGTRLTVL.

The chain links TRBV29-1 to TRBJ1-1, with 9 bases identical to TRBD1. The CDR3 contains 12 residues. Germline V gene lookup returns CDR1 SQVTM and CDR2 ANQGSEA. V lost 4 bases and J lost 5; bases outside the gene matches: 2. In DNA form, the CDR3 reads TGCAGCGTTGGAGACAGGGGGACTGAAGCTTTCTTT. Translating it yields CSVGDRGTEAFF.

The CDR3 DNA follows: TGTGCCAGCAGCGTAGCGGGATATTTGGGCTACGAGCAGTACTTC. Translation: CASSVAGYLGYEQYF. The chain joins TRBV9 to TRBJ2-7, with D perhaps matching TRBD2 (5 bases). Trimming left V 0 bases short and J 3 bases short, with 13 bases between. There are 15 residues in the CDR3. Germline V lookup: CDR1 SGDLS, CDR2 YYNGEE. Full variable domain (remainder filled in from reference TRBV9 and TRBJ2-7): DSGVTQTPKHLITATGQRVTLRCSPRSGDLSVYWYQQSLDQGLQFLIQYYNGEERAKGNILERFSAQQFPDLHSELNLSSLELGDSALYFCASSVAGYLGYEQYFGPGTRLTVT.

The rearrangement uses TRBV10-2 and TRBJ2-2, with D unresolved. Trimming took off 7 bases at V and 2 bases at J, with 8 bases between the two ends. Germline assignment: CDR1 WSHSY and CDR2 SAAADI. There are 13 residues in the CDR3. DNA of the CDR3: TGCGCCAGCACCCTTCGTAACACCGGGGAGCTGTTTTTT. It translates to CASTLRNTGELFF.

The chain employs TRBV6-5 and TRBJ2-3; a possible D gene is TRBD1 (5 bases). The CDR3 totals 14 residues. From germline, CDR1 is MNHEY and CDR2 SVGAGI. The ends were cut back, 5 bases at V and 5 bases at J, with 14 bases in the middle. CDR3 in DNA: TGTGCCAGCAGTCTCCCCCCCCAGGGAGATACGCAGTATTTT. As protein: CASSLPPQGDTQYF.

V usage is TRBV28 and J usage is TRBJ2-2, with 7 bases aligning to TRBD1. Trimming cost V 6 bases and J 6 bases; bases outside gene matches: 13. The CDR3 has 16 amino acids. Germline CDR1 and CDR2: MDHEN and SYDVKM. CDR3 loop: CASRWSGGVIAGELFF. As DNA, the CDR3 is TGTGCCAGCAGATGGTCAGGGGGTGTGATCGCCGGGGAGCTGTTTTTT.

The chain uses TRBV28 and TRBJ1-2; a weak D match, TRBD1 (5 bases). Germline V lookup: CDR1 MDHEN, CDR2 SYDVKM. The CDR3 loop spans 12 amino acids. With 8 bases removed from V and 8 bases from J, the gap between germline ends came to 15 bases. The CDR3 sequence: CASGGLTVGYTF. In nucleotides, the CDR3 is TGTGCCAGCGGAGGATTGACAGTAGGCTACACCTTC.

This chain links TRBV6-1 with TRBJ2-3; D is perhaps TRBD2 (5 bases). The CDR3 loop spans 15 amino acids. The V gene's germline CDR1 is MNHNS and CDR2 SASEGT. The V end was cut by 1 base, the J end by 4 bases, with 12 bases between. The CDR3 sequence: CASSEDPGKPDTQYF. In DNA, the CDR3 is TGTGCCAGCAGTGAAGACCCGGGAAAGCCAGATACGCAGTATTTT.

This chain connects TRBV30 to TRBJ1-1; D is unclear. Germline assignment: CDR1 GTSNPN and CDR2 SVGIG (reference sequence). Trimming pared 3 bases from V and 1 base from J, leaving 12 bases between. The CDR3 consists of 14 residues. CDR3 amino acids: CAWRGFPANTEAFF. The CDR3, as DNA: TGTGCCTGGAGAGGTTTTCCGGCGAACACTGAAGCTTTCTTT.

The chain has TRBV29-1 and TRBJ2-7; tentative D call: TRBD1 (6 bases). CDR3 length: 13 residues. Germline CDR1 SQVTM, CDR2 ANQGSEA. Trimming stripped 6 bases from V and 5 bases from J, with 17 bases between. DNA for the CDR3: TGCAGCGTCGGTCCCAGGGGTCCCCACGAGCAGTACTTC. Translated, it gives CSVGPRGPHEQYF.

This clone appeared a few times. The chain carries TRBV5-1 and TRBJ1-4, with D tentatively TRBD1 (5 bases). The V gene lost 3 bases and the J gene lost 8 bases, with 14 bases spanning the gap. CDR1 and CDR2 from the germline V gene are SGHRS and YFSETQ. The CDR3 loop spans 14 amino acids. The CDR3 region has the DNA TGCGCCAGCAGCTCCCTAGGGGTGGGCGAAAAACTGTTTTTT. Translated, it gives CASSSLGVGEKLFF.

A word on this clone: Compared with germline, one end of the junction differs, possibly owing to a read error. V gene TRBV30 combines with J gene TRBJ1-2, with unresolved D. Germline V lookup: CDR1 GTSNPN, CDR2 SVGIG (reference sequence). The CDR3 contains 15 residues. CDR3 amino acids: CARSRLRREGYGYTF. DNA for the CDR3: TGTGCCCGGAGTCGCCTCCGGAGGGAAGGCTATGGCTACACCTTC.

The chain is built from TRBV12-3 or TRBV12-4 and TRBJ1-5, with D hard to call. The V gene lost 6 bases and the J gene lost 3 bases, with 6 bases spanning the gap. The CDR3 length is 12 residues. Written as DNA, the CDR3 is TGTGCCAGCAGGAAATCCAATCAGCCCCAGCATTTT. Translation: CASRKSNQPQHF.